This T cell receptor beta chain was captured in a study of regulatory T cells in long-lasting Graves disease. Between the trimmed V and J ends, which lost 5 bases and 5 bases, there was a span of 22 bases. Germline V CDR1 and CDR2: SEHNR, FQNEAQ (reference sequence). This CDR3 comprises 16 residues. The time point denotes: persistent/refractory GD, antithyroid drugs over 5 years with positive TRAb. Construction of the TCR library relied on RNA isolated from PBMCs. Building the TCR beta libraries relied on iRepertoire HTBI primers, and CDR3 regions underwent Arm-PCR. MiXCR, run by TCRdb on the multiplex PCR reads, gives a single entry per CDR3 protein. The data show a few hundred thousand distinct CDR3 sequences, with about 20% seen just once and 26% held by the top ten.

The sequence was obtained from a female donor with Graves disease. The gene calls are TRBV7-9 and TRBJ2-7; D is possibly TRBD1 or TRBD2 (5 bases each). Sequenced here: peripheral blood mononuclear cells (PBMCs), sampled when the disease was refractory, from a patient treated with antithyroid drugs. CDR3 nucleotide sequence: TGTGCCAGCAGCCCACCTATGGGGGTTGGTCTTGACGAGCAGTACTTC. Amino acids: CASSPPMGVGLDEQYF.